This TCR beta chain is drawn from a study of identical twins. Every sampled donor was Caucasian and healthy. Trimming pared 0 bases from V and 3 bases from J, leaving 1 base between. CDR3 length: 12 residues. CDR1 SGDLS and CDR2 YYNGEE come from the germline V gene. General study results and limits: The study reached conclusions through statistical analysis that was cross-sectional, not following the same donors. The more abundant beta clonotypes in cord blood had fewer insertions, and memory repertoires did not show this.

This clonotype has at least ten counts. Its antigen is still unknown. One entry per CDR3 protein, called by TCRdb with MiXCR from the 5' RACE reads. The table lists roughly 1.6 million distinct CDR3 sequences, around 29% of them singletons. Sequencing input: cord blood. The source of this sequence is a newborn girl in good health. The chain links TRBV9 to TRBJ1-5; D remains ambiguous. The DNA for the CDR3 is TGTGCCAGCAGCGTAGACAATCAGCCCCAGCATTTT. Amino acids: CASSVDNQPQHF.